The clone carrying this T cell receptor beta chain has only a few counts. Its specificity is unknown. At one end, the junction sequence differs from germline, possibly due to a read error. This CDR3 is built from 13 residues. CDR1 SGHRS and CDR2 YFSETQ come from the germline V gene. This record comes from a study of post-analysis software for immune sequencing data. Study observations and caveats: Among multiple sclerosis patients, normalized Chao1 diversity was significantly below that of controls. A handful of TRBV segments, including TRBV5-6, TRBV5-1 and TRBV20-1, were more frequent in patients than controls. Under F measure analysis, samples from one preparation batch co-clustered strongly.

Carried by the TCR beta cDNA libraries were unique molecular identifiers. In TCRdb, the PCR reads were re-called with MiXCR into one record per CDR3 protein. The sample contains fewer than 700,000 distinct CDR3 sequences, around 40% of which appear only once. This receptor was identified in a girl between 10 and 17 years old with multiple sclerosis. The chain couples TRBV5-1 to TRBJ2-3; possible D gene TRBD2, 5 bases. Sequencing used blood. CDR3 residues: CASSLEEADTQYF. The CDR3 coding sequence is TGCGCTAGCAGCTTGGAGGAAGCAGATACGCAGTATTTT.